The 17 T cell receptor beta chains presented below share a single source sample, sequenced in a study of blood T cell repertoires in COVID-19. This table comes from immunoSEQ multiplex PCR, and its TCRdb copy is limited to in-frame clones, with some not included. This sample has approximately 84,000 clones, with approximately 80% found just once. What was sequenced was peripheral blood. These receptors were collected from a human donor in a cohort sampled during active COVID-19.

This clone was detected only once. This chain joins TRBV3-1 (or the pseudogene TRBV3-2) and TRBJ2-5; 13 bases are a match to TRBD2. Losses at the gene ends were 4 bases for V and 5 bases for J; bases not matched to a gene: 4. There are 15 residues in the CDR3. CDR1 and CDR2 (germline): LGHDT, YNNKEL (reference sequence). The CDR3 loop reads CASSPRLAGGETQYF. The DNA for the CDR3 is TGTGCCAGCAGCCCTAGACTAGCGGGAGGCGAGACCCAGTACTTC.

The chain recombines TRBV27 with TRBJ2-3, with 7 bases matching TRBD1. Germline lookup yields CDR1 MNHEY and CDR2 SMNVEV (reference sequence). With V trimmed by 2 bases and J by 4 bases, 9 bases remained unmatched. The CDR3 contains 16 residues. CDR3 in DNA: TGTGCCAGCAGTTTAAGCCCCCGACAGGGCGCAGATACGCAGTATTTT. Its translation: CASSLSPRQGADTQYF.

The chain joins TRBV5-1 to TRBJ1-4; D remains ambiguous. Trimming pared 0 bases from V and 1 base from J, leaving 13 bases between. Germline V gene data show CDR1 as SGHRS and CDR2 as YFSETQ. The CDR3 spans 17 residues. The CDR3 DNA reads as TGCGCCAGCAGCTTGGCCCCGACCCGGGGAACTAATGAAAAACTGTTTTTT. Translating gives CASSLAPTRGTNEKLFF.

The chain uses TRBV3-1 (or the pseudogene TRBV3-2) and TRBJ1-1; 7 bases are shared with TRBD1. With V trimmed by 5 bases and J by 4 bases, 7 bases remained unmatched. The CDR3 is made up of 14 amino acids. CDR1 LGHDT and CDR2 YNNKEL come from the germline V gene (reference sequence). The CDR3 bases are TGTGCCAGCAGCGCACGGGCAGGGGGCACTGAAGCTTTCTTT. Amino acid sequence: CASSARAGGTEAFF.

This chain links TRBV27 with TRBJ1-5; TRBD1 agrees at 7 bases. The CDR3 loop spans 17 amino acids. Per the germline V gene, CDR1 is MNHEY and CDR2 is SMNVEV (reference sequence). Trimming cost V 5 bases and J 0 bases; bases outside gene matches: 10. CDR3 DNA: TGTGCCAGCAGTCCTCTTATACAGGGGAATAGCAATCAGCCCCAGCATTTT. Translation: CASSPLIQGNSNQPQHF.

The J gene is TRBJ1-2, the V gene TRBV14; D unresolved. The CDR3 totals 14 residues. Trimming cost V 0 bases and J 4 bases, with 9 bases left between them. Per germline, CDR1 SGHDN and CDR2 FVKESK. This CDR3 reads CASSQEGVFYGYTF. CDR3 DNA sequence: TGTGCCAGCAGCCAAGAAGGAGTGTTCTATGGCTACACCTTC.

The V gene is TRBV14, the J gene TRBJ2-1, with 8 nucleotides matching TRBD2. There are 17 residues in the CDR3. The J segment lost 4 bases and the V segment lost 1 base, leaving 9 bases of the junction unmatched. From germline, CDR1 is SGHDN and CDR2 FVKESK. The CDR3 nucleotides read TGTGCCAGCAGCCAAGTAGCCGGGACTAGGAGGTACAATGAGCAGTTCTTC. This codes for CASSQVAGTRRYNEQFF.

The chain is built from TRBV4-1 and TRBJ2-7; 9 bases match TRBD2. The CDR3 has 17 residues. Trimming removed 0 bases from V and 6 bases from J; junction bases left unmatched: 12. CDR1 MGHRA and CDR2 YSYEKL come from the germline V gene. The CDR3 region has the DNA TGCGCCAGCAGCCAAGAAATTTCGGCGGGAGGGCGGAGCGAGCAGTACTTC. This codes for CASSQEISAGGRSEQYF.

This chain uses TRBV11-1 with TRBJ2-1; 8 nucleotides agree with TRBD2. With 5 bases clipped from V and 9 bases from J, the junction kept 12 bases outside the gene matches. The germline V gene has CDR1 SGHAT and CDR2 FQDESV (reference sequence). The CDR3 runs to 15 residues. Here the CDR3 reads CASSQWGLGLGEQFF. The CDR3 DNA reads TGTGCCAGCAGCCAATGGGGACTAGGGTTAGGTGAGCAGTTCTTC.

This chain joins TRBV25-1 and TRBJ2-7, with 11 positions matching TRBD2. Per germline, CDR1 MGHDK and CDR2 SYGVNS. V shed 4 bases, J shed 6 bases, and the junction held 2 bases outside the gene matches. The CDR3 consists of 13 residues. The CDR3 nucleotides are TGTGCCAGCAGTGTTCTAGCGGGAGGCGAGCAGTACTTC. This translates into CASSVLAGGEQYF.

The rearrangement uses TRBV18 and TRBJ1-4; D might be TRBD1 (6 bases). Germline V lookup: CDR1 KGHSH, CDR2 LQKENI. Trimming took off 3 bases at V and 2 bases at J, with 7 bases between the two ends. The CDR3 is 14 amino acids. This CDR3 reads CASSPQGTNEKLFF. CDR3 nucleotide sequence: TGTGCCAGCTCACCGCAGGGGACTAATGAAAAACTGTTTTTT. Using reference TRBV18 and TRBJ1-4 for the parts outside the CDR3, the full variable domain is NAGVMQNPRHLVRRRGQEARLRCSPMKGHSHVYWYRQLPEEGLKFMVYLQKENIIDESGMPKERFSAEFPKEGPSILRIQQVVRGDSAAYFCASSPQGTNEKLFFGSGTQLSVL.

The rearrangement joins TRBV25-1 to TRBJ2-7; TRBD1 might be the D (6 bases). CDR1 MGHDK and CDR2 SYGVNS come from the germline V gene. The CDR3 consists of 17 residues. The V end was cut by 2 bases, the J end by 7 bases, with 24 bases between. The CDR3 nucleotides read TGTGCCAGCAGTGAAAGCCGAGGGGGTCAGGACGGCGGGGAGCAGTACTTC. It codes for CASSESRGGQDGGEQYF.

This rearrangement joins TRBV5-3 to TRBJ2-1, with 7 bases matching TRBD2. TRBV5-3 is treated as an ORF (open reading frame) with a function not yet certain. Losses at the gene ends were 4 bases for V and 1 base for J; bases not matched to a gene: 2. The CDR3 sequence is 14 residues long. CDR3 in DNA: TGTGCCAGAAGCCTCGGGGGGTCCTACAATGAGCAGTTCTTC. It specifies CARSLGGSYNEQFF.

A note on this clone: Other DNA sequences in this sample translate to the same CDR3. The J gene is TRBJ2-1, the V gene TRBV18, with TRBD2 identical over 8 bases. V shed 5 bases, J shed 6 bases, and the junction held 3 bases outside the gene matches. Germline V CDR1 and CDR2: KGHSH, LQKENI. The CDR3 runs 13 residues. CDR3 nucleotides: TGTGCCAGCTCATCCGGGACTAGCAATGAGCAGTTCTTC. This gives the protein CASSSGTSNEQFF. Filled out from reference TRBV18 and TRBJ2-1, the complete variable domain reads NAGVMQNPRHLVRRRGQEARLRCSPMKGHSHVYWYRQLPEEGLKFMVYLQKENIIDESGMPKERFSAEFPKEGPSILRIQQVVRGDSAAYFCASSSGTSNEQFFGPGTRLTVL.

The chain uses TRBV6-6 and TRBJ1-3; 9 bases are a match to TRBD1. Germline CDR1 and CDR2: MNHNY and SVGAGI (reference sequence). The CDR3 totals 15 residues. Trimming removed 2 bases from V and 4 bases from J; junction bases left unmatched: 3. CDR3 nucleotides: TGTGCCAGCAGTTACCAAGGACAGGGGGGAAACACCATATATTTT. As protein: CASSYQGQGGNTIYF.

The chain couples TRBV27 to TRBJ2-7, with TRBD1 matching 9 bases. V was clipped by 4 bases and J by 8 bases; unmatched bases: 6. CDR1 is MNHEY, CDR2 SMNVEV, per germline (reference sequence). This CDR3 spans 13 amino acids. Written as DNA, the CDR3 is TGTGCCAGCAGTTCGGACAGGGGAAAGAAGCAGTACTTC. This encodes CASSSDRGKKQYF.

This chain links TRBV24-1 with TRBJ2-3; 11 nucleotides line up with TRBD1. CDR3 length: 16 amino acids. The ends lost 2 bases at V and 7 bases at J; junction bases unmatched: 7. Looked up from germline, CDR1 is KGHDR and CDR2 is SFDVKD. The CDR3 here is CATSDSGTGGLHTQYF. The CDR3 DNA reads TGTGCCACCAGTGATTCGGGGACAGGGGGTTTGCATACGCAGTATTTT.